Sequencing of this T cell receptor beta chain was carried out in a study of early T cells in non-severe SARS-CoV-2 infection. Overall study: RNA in bulk from unsorted whole blood was sequenced, and chains were unpaired.

This CDR3 comprises 15 residues. Germline CDR1 reads DFQATT; CDR2 reads SNEGSKA (reference sequence). Trimming removed 3 bases at V and 2 bases at J, with 16 bases between. Findings and caveats of the study: VDJdb matches were skewed toward anti-spike CD8 T cell responses.

Attachment of unique molecular identifiers was made to individual cDNA molecules. Via MiXCR, TCRdb re-called the 5' RACE reads, giving one row per CDR3 protein. The sample shows about 69,000 distinct CDR3 sequences, about an eighth of them seen only once. As for this clonotype: As yet, its antigen is unknown.

The starting material was whole blood, obtained at baseline. V gene TRBV20-1 combines with J gene TRBJ1-2; possible D gene TRBD1, 6 bases. The sequence derives from an adult who was a healthcare worker with PCR-confirmed SARS-CoV-2 infection or an uninfected control (not recorded which). The CDR3 nucleotides read TGCAGTGCTAGGTCTTCCGGAGGACAGAACTATGGCTACACCTTC. Protein sequence: CSARSSGGQNYGYTF.